This TCR beta chain was found in a study of neurological immune-mediated disorders. With 10-nucleotide random UMIs included, cDNA was synthesized by 5'RACE. Over 180 million TCR-beta sequences, together covering 15-18 subjects, were produced by every individual sequencing run that was carried out. TCRdb used MiXCR to reprocess the 5' RACE reads, holding one entry per CDR3 protein. The sample has 14,000 or so distinct CDR3 sequences, about 12% seen once. This clonotype was counted ten times or more. Its specificity is unknown. Study-wide points: None of the CDR3 amino acid sequences in expanded clones turned up in more than one subject, which points to private repertoires in all groups.

The sorted libraries were made from approximately 1 million CD4+ or CD8+ T cells. The CDR3 has 14 amino acids. With 4 bases removed from V and 4 bases from J, the gap between germline ends came to 13 bases. Looked up from germline, CDR1 is MDHEN and CDR2 is SYDVKM. The receptor comes from a female donor with HTLV-1-associated myelopathy (HAM/TSP). Input material: CD8+ T cells from blood. The chain recombines TRBV28 with TRBJ1-1, with TRBD1 as a possible D gene (5 bases). CDR3 in amino acids: CASSSPQGPTEAFF. In nucleotides, the CDR3 is TGTGCCAGCAGTTCACCCCAGGGACCCACTGAAGCTTTCTTT.